The T cell receptor beta chain described here comes from a study of OX40 agonist ivuxolimab in advanced cancers. Study at large: Every 2 weeks, patients got intravenous ivuxolimab at one of six dose levels (0.01-10 mg/kg). Study-wide findings and caveats: At 0.1 to 3.0 mg/kg, clonal expansion of CD4+ and CD8+ blood T cells had occurred by week 6.

It was autoimmune disease history or systemic immunosuppression that excluded patients. Of note for this clone: The antigen is undetermined.

Sequenced by immunoSEQ multiplex PCR; TCRdb stores in-frame clones only, minus some. The table has some 58,000 clones, roughly nine tenths seen once. The germline V gene has CDR1 WSHSY and CDR2 SAAADI. The V end was cut by 8 bases, the J end by 4 bases, with 8 bases between. This CDR3 comprises 11 residues. The clonotype originates from an adult with an advanced solid tumor such as melanoma, head and neck, liver or kidney cancer. Sequenced here: CD4+ or CD8+ T cells sorted from blood, sampled in a trial of the OX40 agonist ivuxolimab. The rearrangement uses TRBV10-2 and TRBJ1-2; D uncertain. The CDR3 coding sequence is TGCGCCAGCTGGGGTATCTATGGCTACACCTTC. This translates into CASWGIYGYTF.